Below, 30 T cell receptor beta chains from the same sample are listed, as sequenced in a study of siplizumab effects on memory and regulatory T cells. Sequencing used immunoSEQ multiplex PCR; TCRdb keeps in-frame clones, though not all of them. Among approximately 75,000 clones listed, just over 90% were seen once. Specimen: CD8+ T cells sorted from blood. The receptors shown here come from a human donor in good health.

This chain's CDR3 is CASSEVGSNTEAFF. CDR3 in DNA: TGTGCCAGCAGCGAGGTTGGCTCGAACACTGAAGCTTTCTTT. The V call is TRBV9, the J call TRBJ1-1; D unclear. From germline, CDR1 is SGDLS and CDR2 YYNGEE. V lost 3 bases and J 1 base, leaving 10 bases between the germline ends. CDR3 length equals 14 residues.

Written as DNA, the CDR3 is TGTGCCAGCAGCATGGGGGCCTCTAACTATGGCTACACCTTC. Translation gives CASSMGASNYGYTF. The rearrangement joins TRBV28 to TRBJ1-2, with D possibly matching TRBD1 (6 bases). The germline CDR1 and CDR2 sequences are MDHEN and SYDVKM. The V and J ends lost 6 bases and 0 bases respectively, with 11 bases between them. This CDR3 region has 14 residues.

The chain carries TRBV5-4 and TRBJ2-5; no clear D gene. V gave up 4 bases and J gave up 13 bases, with 14 bases separating them. Germline CDR1 and CDR2: SGHNT and YYREEE (reference sequence). This CDR3 has 11 amino acids. The CDR3 sequence: CASSLGGPPYF. CDR3 sequence (DNA): TGTGCCAGCAGCCTGGGTGGCCCCCCGTACTTC.

V and J are TRBV19 and TRBJ2-7; weak D call: TRBD2 (5 bases). V lost 4 bases and J lost 3, with 13 bases in between. Germline CDR1 and CDR2: LNHDA and SQIVND (reference sequence). The CDR3 contains 14 residues. The chain's CDR3 is CASSTDGRDYEQYF. CDR3 bases: TGTGCCAGTAGTACCGACGGACGGGACTACGAGCAGTACTTC.

This rearrangement joins TRBV7-6 to TRBJ2-3; the match to TRBD2 covers 7 bases. With 4 bases clipped from V and 5 bases from J, the junction kept 12 bases outside the gene matches. Germline CDR1 and CDR2: SGHVS and FNYEAQ. This CDR3 is built from 16 residues. In DNA, the CDR3 is TGTGCCAGCAGCTCACCTAGCGGAGGAGTAGGAGATACGCAGTATTTT. This translates into CASSSPSGGVGDTQYF.

The gene calls are TRBV4-1 and TRBJ1-2, with D unclear. The CDR3 consists of 13 residues. Germline lookup yields CDR1 MGHRA and CDR2 YSYEKL. The V end was cut by 0 bases, the J end by 7 bases, with 9 bases between. CDR3 bases: TGCGCCAGCAGCCAAGATGGGTCTGGTGGCTACACCTTC. Translated, it gives CASSQDGSGGYTF.

The chain employs TRBV9 and TRBJ2-5; D is uncertain. This CDR3 is built from 14 residues. The V end lost 0 bases, the J end lost 0 bases, and 6 bases lay between the germline ends. CDR1 is SGDLS, CDR2 YYNGEE, per germline. CDR3 nucleotide sequence: TGTGCCAGCAGCGTAGCAGTAGACCAAGAGACCCAGTACTTC. Translating gives CASSVAVDQETQYF.

This clone was seen only once. The chain links TRBV15 to TRBJ1-5, with D maybe TRBD1 (5 bases). This CDR3 has 18 amino acids. V shed 0 bases and J shed 2 bases, with 17 bases lying between them. Germline V gene lookup returns CDR1 LNHNV and CDR2 YYDKDF (reference sequence). CDR3 sequence: CATSRDGAEGDGNQPQHF. CDR3 coding DNA: TGTGCCACCAGCAGAGATGGGGCGGAGGGTGATGGCAATCAGCCCCAGCATTTT.

This clone has just one count. V is TRBV28 and J is TRBJ2-1, with 10 positions matching TRBD2. The CDR3 is 14 amino acids. J was trimmed by 9 bases and V by 2 bases; bases with no gene match: 4. Looked up from germline, CDR1 is MDHEN and CDR2 is SYDVKM. The CDR3, as DNA: TGTGCCAGCAGTTTACAGCGGGGGGGTGTTGAGCAGTTCTTC. Protein sequence: CASSLQRGGVEQFF.

The chain is built from TRBV9 and TRBJ2-3, with D perhaps TRBD1 or TRBD2 (5 bases each). Germline CDR1 is SGDLS and CDR2 is YYNGEE. The CDR3 spans 17 residues. Trimming took 0 bases from V and 1 from J, leaving 15 bases between them. The CDR3 loop reads CASSVEGVGVGTDTQYF. CDR3 DNA: TGTGCCAGCAGCGTAGAAGGGGTCGGGGTCGGCACAGATACGCAGTATTTT.

This clone was detected once. This sequence joins TRBV19 and TRBJ1-4; the D is unclear. The CDR3 is 16 residues long. CDR1 and CDR2 from the germline V gene are LNHDA and SQIVND (reference sequence). V lost 5 bases, J lost 0 bases, and 13 bases lay in between. The CDR3 DNA reads as TGTGCCAGTAGTGACCGCCTCAACCCAACTAATGAAAAACTGTTTTTT. Residues: CASSDRLNPTNEKLFF.

V gene TRBV19 combines with J gene TRBJ2-7; 10 bases are a match to TRBD2. Germline V lookup: CDR1 LNHDA, CDR2 SQIVND (reference sequence). With V trimmed by 5 bases and J by 2 bases, 3 bases remained unmatched. The CDR3 totals 14 residues. The CDR3 DNA reads as TGTGCCAGTAGTCCCAGCGGGGGGGCCTACGAGCAGTACTTC. This codes for CASSPSGGAYEQYF.

The chain is built from TRBV4-3 and TRBJ1-2; the D gene is possibly TRBD1 (6 bases). CDR3 length equals 13 residues. Germline-derived CDR1 and CDR2 are LGHNA and YSLEER. Trimming cost V 8 bases and J 4 bases, with 14 bases left between them. CDR3 region: CASGTGGPYGYTF. CDR3 sequence (DNA): TGCGCCAGCGGCACTGGGGGGCCCTATGGCTACACCTTC.

The chain recombines TRBV5-6 with TRBJ1-4; TRBD1 might be the D (5 bases). Looked up from germline, CDR1 is SGHDT and CDR2 is YYEEEE. V lost 2 bases and J 8 bases, leaving 7 bases between the germline ends. CDR3 length: 12 amino acids. CDR3 nucleotides: TGTGCCAGCAGCTTCCCAGGGGAAAAACTGTTTTTT. Amino acid sequence: CASSFPGEKLFF.

This sequence joins TRBV5-6 and TRBJ1-2; D unresolved. Germline CDR1 SGHDT, CDR2 YYEEEE. The CDR3 has 14 amino acids. Trimming took off 6 bases at V and 6 bases at J, with 18 bases between the two ends. DNA for the CDR3: TGTGCCAGCACCCCCGGCGGTAGTTTTCATGGCTACACCTTC. It encodes CASTPGGSFHGYTF. The whole variable domain, filled in from reference TRBV5-6 and TRBJ1-2, reads DAGVTQSPTHLIKTRGQQVTLRCSPKSGHDTVSWYQQALGQGPQFIFQYYEEEERQRGNFPDRFSGHQFPNYSSELNVNALLLGDSALYLCASTPGGSFHGYTFGSGTRLTVV.

A single count supports this clone. V gene TRBV7-8 combines with J gene TRBJ2-3; 12 nucleotides line up with TRBD2. V lost 5 bases, J lost 0 bases, and 9 bases stayed unmatched. Germline CDR1 and CDR2: SGHVS and FQNEAQ. This CDR3 has 18 amino acids. The CDR3 coding sequence is TGTGCCAGCAGCCTCCTAGCGGGGGGGATAGCTAGCACAGATACGCAGTATTTT. Residues: CASSLLAGGIASTDTQYF.

The chain joins TRBV27 to TRBJ2-7; D is possibly TRBD1 or TRBD2 (5 bases each). The length of the CDR3 is 12 residues. The V gene lost 2 bases and the J gene lost 6 bases, with 8 bases spanning the gap. Germline CDR1 and CDR2: MNHEY and SMNVEV (reference sequence). The CDR3 protein is CASSLVGTEQYF. The CDR3 DNA is TGTGCCAGCAGTTTAGTGGGGACCGAGCAGTACTTC.

The chain links TRBV27 to TRBJ1-2; D gene uncertain. V was pared by 5 bases and J by 5 bases, with 24 bases between. Looked up from germline, CDR1 is MNHEY and CDR2 is SMNVEV (reference sequence). The CDR3 sequence is 17 residues long. The CDR3 DNA is TGTGCCAGCAGTAGTAAGGTTTACGTCGGCGAGGTGTATGGCTACACCTTC. It yields the protein CASSSKVYVGEVYGYTF.

This clone showed up just once. This chain joins TRBV7-9 and TRBJ2-6; 7 nucleotides agree with TRBD1. V lost 6 bases and J lost 4; bases outside the gene matches: 6. The CDR3 has 15 residues. Germline values: CDR1 SEHNR, CDR2 FQNEAQ (reference sequence). CDR3 residues: CASRLTGVGANVLTF. CDR3 coding DNA: TGTGCCAGCAGACTAACAGGGGTCGGGGCCAACGTCCTGACTTTC. The full variable domain, in which reference TRBV7-9 and TRBJ2-6 provide the parts outside the CDR3, is DTGVSQNPRHKITKRGQNVTFRCDPISEHNRLYWYRQTLGQGPEFLTYFQNEAQLEKSRLLSDRFSAERPKGSFSTLEIQRTEQGDSAMYLCASRLTGVGANVLTFGAGSRLTVL.

The chain is built from TRBV29-1 and TRBJ1-1; D gene uncertain. The CDR3 totals 11 residues. V lost 5 bases to trimming and J lost 6 bases, with 10 bases between them. Germline CDR1 SQVTM, CDR2 ANQGSEA. The CDR3 protein is CSVNDISEAFF. Here the CDR3 DNA reads TGCAGCGTTAACGACATCTCTGAAGCTTTCTTT.

V usage is TRBV12-5 and J usage is TRBJ2-1; D is perhaps TRBD2 (6 bases). The CDR3 sequence is 15 residues long. Trimming pared 2 bases from V and 5 bases from J, leaving 13 bases between. CDR1 LGHNT and CDR2 FRNRAP come from the germline V gene. CDR3 in DNA: TGTGCTAGTGGTTTGTGGGGGAGGACCGACAATGAGCAGTTCTTC. It encodes CASGLWGRTDNEQFF.

The gene calls are TRBV27 and TRBJ1-2, with 7 bases that match TRBD1. CDR1 and CDR2 (germline): MNHEY, SMNVEV (reference sequence). The CDR3 is 14 amino acids. V shed 5 bases and J 4 bases; nucleotides not matched to a gene: 7. The CDR3 reads CASSLGQDLYGYTF. CDR3 DNA sequence: TGTGCCAGCAGTCTTGGACAGGACCTCTATGGCTACACCTTC.

This sequence joins TRBV27 and TRBJ2-5, with unresolved D. V lost 2 bases and J 9 bases, leaving 10 bases between the germline ends. Germline CDR1 MNHEY, CDR2 SMNVEV (reference sequence). This CDR3 spans 12 amino acids. CDR3 sequence reads: CASSLPGRAQYF. The CDR3 bases are TGTGCCAGCAGTTTACCGGGTAGGGCCCAGTACTTC.

The chain couples TRBV27 to TRBJ2-5; no definite D call. The germline V gene has CDR1 MNHEY and CDR2 SMNVEV (reference sequence). This CDR3 region has 15 residues. Trimming removed 3 bases at V and 5 bases at J, with 16 bases between. The CDR3: CASSFTVPLGETQYF. As DNA, the CDR3 is TGTGCCAGCAGTTTTACAGTCCCCCTTGGGGAGACCCAGTACTTC.

This chain links TRBV28 with TRBJ2-5; D gene ambiguous. Trimming shortened V by 3 bases and J by 1 base, and 9 bases separated the two germline ends. The CDR3 contains 14 residues. Per the germline V gene, CDR1 is MDHEN and CDR2 is SYDVKM. The CDR3 DNA reads as TGTGCCAGCAGTTTTGTGGTTTCCCAAGAGACCCAGTACTTC. This gives the protein CASSFVVSQETQYF.

V usage is TRBV9 and J usage is TRBJ2-7; tentative D call: TRBD2 (6 bases). CDR3 length: 12 amino acids. Germline CDR1 reads SGDLS; CDR2 reads YYNGEE. V shed 3 bases and J shed 7 bases, with 11 bases lying between them. The CDR3 nucleotides are TGTGCCAGCAGCGCTCTGGCGGGGGAGCAGTACTTC. It encodes CASSALAGEQYF.

The chain uses TRBV7-2 and TRBJ2-1; D not resolved. V lost 2 bases and J lost 5, with 16 bases in between. Germline V gene sequence: CDR1 SGHTA, CDR2 FQGNSA. The CDR3 totals 16 residues. The CDR3 region is CASSLIWWLAHNEQFF. In DNA, the CDR3 is TGTGCCAGCAGCTTAATATGGTGGCTGGCCCACAATGAGCAGTTCTTC.

This clone was counted only a few times. The rearrangement uses TRBV9 and TRBJ2-7; TRBD1 aligns across 11 bases. The CDR3 sequence is 14 residues long. Germline CDR1 and CDR2: SGDLS and YYNGEE. The ends lost 3 bases at V and 7 bases at J; junction bases unmatched: 6. CDR3 DNA: TGTGCCAGCAGCGCTCAGGGACAGGGGGTGGAGCAGTACTTC. This encodes CASSAQGQGVEQYF.

This clone was observed a handful of times. This chain uses TRBV5-4 with TRBJ1-2; 9 nucleotides match TRBD1. Losses at the gene ends were 4 bases for V and 4 bases for J; bases not matched to a gene: 11. The CDR3 spans 16 residues. In germline, CDR1 is SGHNT, CDR2 YYREEE (reference sequence). The CDR3 is CASSEGQGTTVYGYTF. CDR3 DNA: TGTGCCAGCAGCGAGGGACAGGGAACAACCGTCTATGGCTACACCTTC.

The count of this clone is one. The chain is built from TRBV19 and TRBJ2-2; 7 bases fit TRBD1. V was pared by 7 bases and J by 1 base, with 15 bases of the junction left unmatched. Per germline, CDR1 LNHDA and CDR2 SQIVND (reference sequence). The CDR3 is 18 residues long. CDR3 sequence reads: CASKNGTVYSENTGELFF. CDR3 in DNA: TGTGCCAGTAAAAACGGGACAGTTTATTCAGAGAACACCGGGGAGCTGTTTTTT.